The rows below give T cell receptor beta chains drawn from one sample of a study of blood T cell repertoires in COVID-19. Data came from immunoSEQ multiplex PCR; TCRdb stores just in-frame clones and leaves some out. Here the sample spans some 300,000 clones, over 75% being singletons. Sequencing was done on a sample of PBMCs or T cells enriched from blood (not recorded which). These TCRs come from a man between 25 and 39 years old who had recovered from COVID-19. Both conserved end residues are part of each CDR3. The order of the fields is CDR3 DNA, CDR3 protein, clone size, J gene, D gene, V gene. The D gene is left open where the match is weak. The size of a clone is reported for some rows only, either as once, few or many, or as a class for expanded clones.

CDR3nt: TGTGCCAGCAGTGAAGGACAGGTTGGGTATTCTGGAAACACCATATATTTT
CDR3aa: CASSEGQVGYSGNTIYF
abundance: NA
j_gene: TRBJ1-3
d_gene: NA
v_gene: TRBV6-1

CDR3nt: TGTGCCAGCAGTACGGACAGGGGCTTGGCGAGCAATCAGCCCCAGCATTTT
CDR3aa: CASSTDRGLASNQPQHF
abundance: NA
j_gene: TRBJ1-5
d_gene: TRBD1
v_gene: TRBV28

CDR3nt: TGTGCCAGCTCCGCCGGGGTATCTAATGAAAAACTGTTTTTT
CDR3aa: CASSAGVSNEKLFF
abundance: NA
j_gene: TRBJ1-4
d_gene: NA
v_gene: TRBV2

CDR3nt: TGTGCTAGTGGTTTGGTACAGGGATCGCCCGGGGAGCTGTTTTTT
CDR3aa: CASGLVQGSPGELFF
abundance: few
j_gene: TRBJ2-2
d_gene: NA
v_gene: TRBV12-5

CDR3nt: TGTGCCAGCAGGGCCCCAGGGTCCCTCGATTACGATCAGCCCCAGCATTTT
CDR3aa: CASRAPGSLDYDQPQHF
abundance: NA
j_gene: TRBJ1-5
d_gene: NA
v_gene: TRBV2

CDR3nt: TGTGCCAGTACACCGGGACAGTACTATGGCTACACCTTC
CDR3aa: CASTPGQYYGYTF
abundance: NA
j_gene: TRBJ1-2
d_gene: TRBD1
v_gene: TRBV2

CDR3nt: TGTGCCAGCAGCTTAACAGGGTTTGGGGATTATTATGGCTACACCTTC
CDR3aa: CASSLTGFGDYYGYTF
abundance: NA
j_gene: TRBJ1-2
d_gene: NA
v_gene: TRBV7-9

CDR3nt: TGTGCCAGCAGTTACCGCCAGGGAAACACCGGGGAGCTGTTTTTT
CDR3aa: CASSYRQGNTGELFF
abundance: NA
j_gene: TRBJ2-2
d_gene: NA
v_gene: TRBV6-8

CDR3nt: TGTGCTAGCAGCTCGGGGACAGTATCAGGAAACACCATATATTTT
CDR3aa: CASSSGTVSGNTIYF
abundance: NA
j_gene: TRBJ1-3
d_gene: TRBD1
v_gene: TRBV7-7

CDR3nt: TGCGCCAGCAGCTTCTTTGACAGGGAGGTCACCTTC
CDR3aa: CASSFFDREVTF
abundance: NA
j_gene: TRBJ1-2
d_gene: TRBD1
v_gene: TRBV5-1

CDR3nt: TGTGCCAGCAGCCACGGACTAGCGGAAAGCACAGATACGCAGTATTTT
CDR3aa: CASSHGLAESTDTQYF
abundance: NA
j_gene: TRBJ2-3
d_gene: TRBD2
v_gene: TRBV5-4

CDR3nt: TGTGCCAGCAGCTTGTACCCACAGGGGGCTAATGAAAAACTGTTTTTT
CDR3aa: CASSLYPQGANEKLFF
abundance: NA
j_gene: TRBJ1-4
d_gene: TRBD1
v_gene: TRBV5-4

CDR3nt: TGTGCCAGTAGTATAATGCCCAGGGGGGACACTGAAGCTTTCTTT
CDR3aa: CASSIMPRGDTEAFF
abundance: NA
j_gene: TRBJ1-1
d_gene: TRBD1
v_gene: TRBV19

CDR3nt: TGTGCCAGCTCACCACCGCAGGGGTTCGGCACTGAAGCTTTCTTT
CDR3aa: CASSPPQGFGTEAFF
abundance: NA
j_gene: TRBJ1-1
d_gene: NA
v_gene: TRBV18

CDR3nt: TGTGCCAGCAGCTTAGCGGGGGGGTTGTACTTC
CDR3aa: CASSLAGGLYF
abundance: NA
j_gene: TRBJ2-7
d_gene: TRBD2
v_gene: TRBV7-9

CDR3nt: TGTGCCAGCAGGGGGACTAGCGGGAGCGACTACGAGCAGTACTTC
CDR3aa: CASRGTSGSDYEQYF
abundance: NA
j_gene: TRBJ2-7
d_gene: TRBD2
v_gene: TRBV6-5

CDR3nt: TGTGCCAGCTTCGGGACAGTCTCCTACGAGCAGTACTTC
CDR3aa: CASFGTVSYEQYF
abundance: few
j_gene: TRBJ2-7
d_gene: TRBD1
v_gene: TRBV2

CDR3nt: TGTGCCAGCAGTTTCAATGTAGTCGGGGGTGCCTACAATGAGCAGTTCTTC
CDR3aa: CASSFNVVGGAYNEQFF
abundance: NA
j_gene: TRBJ2-1
d_gene: NA
v_gene: TRBV28

CDR3nt: TGTGCCAGTAGTCCGGAAAGAGGGCGTACTTATGGCTACACCTTC
CDR3aa: CASSPERGRTYGYTF
abundance: NA
j_gene: TRBJ1-2
d_gene: NA
v_gene: TRBV19

CDR3nt: TGTGCCAGCAGAACAGGCACTCAGCCCCAGCATTTT
CDR3aa: CASRTGTQPQHF
abundance: NA
j_gene: TRBJ1-5
d_gene: NA
v_gene: TRBV27

CDR3nt: TGCGCCAGCAGCCAACCAGGGATAAGCTACAATGAGCAGTTCTTC
CDR3aa: CASSQPGISYNEQFF
abundance: NA
j_gene: TRBJ2-1
d_gene: NA
v_gene: TRBV5-1